This T cell receptor beta chain was identified in a study of graft-versus-host responses after intestinal transplantation. Measured with immunoSEQ multiplex PCR; TCRdb has only the in-frame clones, and not every one. The profile shows over 9,500 clones, about 94% of them singletons. Germline CDR1 MDHEN, CDR2 SYDVKM. The CDR3 runs to 17 residues. The J gene is TRBJ2-5, the V gene TRBV28; 7 positions agree with TRBD2. The J call may be incorrect, as the DNA end agrees better with TRBJ2-7. Sequenced here: PBMCs, sampled 8 days after intestinal transplant. This TCR was sampled from a human patient who received an intestinal transplant, so some T cells may come from the graft donor. The CDR3 DNA sequence: TGTGCCAGCAACCCCCGGGACTACTCTGAATCCCCCTACGAGCAGTACTTC. Translation gives CASNPRDYSESPYEQYF.